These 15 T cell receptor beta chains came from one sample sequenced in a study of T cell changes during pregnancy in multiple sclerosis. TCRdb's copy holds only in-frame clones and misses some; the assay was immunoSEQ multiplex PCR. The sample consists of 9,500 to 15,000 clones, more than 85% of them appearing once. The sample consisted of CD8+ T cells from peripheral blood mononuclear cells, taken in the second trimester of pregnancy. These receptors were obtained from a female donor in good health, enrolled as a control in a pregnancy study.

The CDR3 is CASSQELGTGGVLGYGYTF. The CDR3 DNA reads as TGCGCCAGCAGCCAAGAACTCGGGACAGGGGGTGTTCTGGGCTATGGCTACACCTTC. The chain employs TRBV4-1 and TRBJ1-2; 11 bases map to TRBD1. The V segment lost 0 bases and the J segment 4 bases; nucleotides outside the gene matches: 13. Germline CDR1 MGHRA, CDR2 YSYEKL. The CDR3 contains 19 residues.

CDR3 sequence (DNA): TGTGCCAGCAGCTTAGCTCGCAGAACTGAAGCTTTCTTT. It encodes CASSLARRTEAFF. V is TRBV7-8 and J is TRBJ1-1; D gene unclear. Germline V CDR1 and CDR2: SGHVS, FQNEAQ. The V gene lost 0 bases and the J gene lost 5 bases, with 7 bases spanning the gap. This CDR3 is built from 13 residues.

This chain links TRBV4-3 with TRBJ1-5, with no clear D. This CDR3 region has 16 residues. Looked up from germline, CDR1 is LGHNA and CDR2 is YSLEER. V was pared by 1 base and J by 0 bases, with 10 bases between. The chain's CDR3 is CASSQGWLDSNQPQHF. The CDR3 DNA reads TGCGCCAGCAGCCAAGGGTGGCTTGATAGCAATCAGCCCCAGCATTTT.

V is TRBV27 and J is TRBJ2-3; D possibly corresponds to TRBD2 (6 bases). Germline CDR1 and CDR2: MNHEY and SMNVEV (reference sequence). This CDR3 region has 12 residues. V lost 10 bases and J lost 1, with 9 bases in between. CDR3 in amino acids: CATRRGTDTQYF. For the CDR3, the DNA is TGTGCCACCAGGAGGGGCACAGATACGCAGTATTTT.

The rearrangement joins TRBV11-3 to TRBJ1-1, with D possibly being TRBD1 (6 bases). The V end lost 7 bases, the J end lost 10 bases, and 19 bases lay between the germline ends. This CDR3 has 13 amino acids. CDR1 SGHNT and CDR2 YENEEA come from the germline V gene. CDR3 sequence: CASTPAGAVGAFF. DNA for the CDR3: TGTGCCAGCACCCCTGCAGGGGCTGTCGGAGCTTTCTTT. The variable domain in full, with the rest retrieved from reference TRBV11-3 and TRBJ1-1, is EAGVVQSPRYKIIEKKQPVAFWCNPISGHNTLYWYLQNLGQGPELLIRYENEEAVDDSQLPKDRFSAERLKGVDSTLKIQPAELGDSAVYLCASTPAGAVGAFFGQGTRLTVV.

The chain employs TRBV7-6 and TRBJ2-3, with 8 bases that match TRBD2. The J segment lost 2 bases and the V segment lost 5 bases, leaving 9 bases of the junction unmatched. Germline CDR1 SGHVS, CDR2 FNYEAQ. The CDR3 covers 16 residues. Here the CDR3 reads CASSPRGGGPTDTQYF. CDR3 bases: TGTGCCAGCAGCCCCCGTGGCGGGGGGCCCACAGATACGCAGTATTTT.

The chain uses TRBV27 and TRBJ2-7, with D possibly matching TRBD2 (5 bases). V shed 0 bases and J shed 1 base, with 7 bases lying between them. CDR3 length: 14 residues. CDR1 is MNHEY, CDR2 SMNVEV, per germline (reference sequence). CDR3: CASSLSRGSYEQYF. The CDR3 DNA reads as TGTGCCAGCAGTTTATCGAGAGGGTCCTACGAGCAGTACTTC.

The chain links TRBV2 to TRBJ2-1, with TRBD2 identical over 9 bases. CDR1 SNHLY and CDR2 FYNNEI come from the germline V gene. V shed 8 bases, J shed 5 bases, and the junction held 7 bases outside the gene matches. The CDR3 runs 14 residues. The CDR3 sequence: CASGRASGDNEQFF. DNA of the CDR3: TGTGCCAGCGGGAGAGCTAGCGGGGACAATGAGCAGTTCTTC.

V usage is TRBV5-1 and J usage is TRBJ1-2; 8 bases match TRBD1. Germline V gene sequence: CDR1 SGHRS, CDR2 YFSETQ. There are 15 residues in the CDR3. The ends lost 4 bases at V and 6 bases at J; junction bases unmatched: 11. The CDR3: CASSMASGGANGYTF. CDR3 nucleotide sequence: TGCGCCAGCAGCATGGCGTCAGGGGGCGCAAATGGCTACACCTTC.

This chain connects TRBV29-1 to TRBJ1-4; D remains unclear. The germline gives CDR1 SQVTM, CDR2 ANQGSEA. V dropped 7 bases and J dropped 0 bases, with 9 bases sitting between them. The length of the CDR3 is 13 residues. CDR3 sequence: CSAGSATNEKLFF. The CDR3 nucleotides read TGCAGCGCCGGGAGTGCAACTAATGAAAAACTGTTTTTT.

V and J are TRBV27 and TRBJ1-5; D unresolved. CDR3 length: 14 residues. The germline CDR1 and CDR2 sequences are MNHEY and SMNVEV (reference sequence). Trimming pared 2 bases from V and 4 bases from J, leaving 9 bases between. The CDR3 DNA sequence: TGTGCCAGCAGTTTAGCCGGGTTAAATCAGCCCCAGCATTTT. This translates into CASSLAGLNQPQHF.

CDR3 protein: CASAYGSSYEQYF. CDR3 nucleotides: TGTGCCAGCGCTTACGGGAGCTCCTACGAGCAGTACTTC. The chain uses TRBV27 and TRBJ2-7; weak D call: TRBD2 (6 bases). Germline values: CDR1 MNHEY, CDR2 SMNVEV (reference sequence). The CDR3 loop spans 13 amino acids. V dropped 8 bases and J dropped 0 bases, with 11 bases sitting between them.

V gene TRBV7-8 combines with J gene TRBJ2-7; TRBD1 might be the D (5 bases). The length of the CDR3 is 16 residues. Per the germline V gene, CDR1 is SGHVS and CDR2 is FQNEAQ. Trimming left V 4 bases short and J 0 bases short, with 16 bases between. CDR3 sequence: CASSSQTVPLSYEQYF. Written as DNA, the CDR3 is TGTGCCAGCAGCTCGCAGACAGTTCCACTCTCCTACGAGCAGTACTTC. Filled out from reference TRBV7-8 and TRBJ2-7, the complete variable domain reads GAGVSQSPRYKVAKRGQDVALRCDPISGHVSLFWYQQALGQGPEFLTYFQNEAQLDKSGLPSDRFFAERPEGSVSTLKIQRTQQEDSAVYLCASSSQTVPLSYEQYFGPGTRLTVT.

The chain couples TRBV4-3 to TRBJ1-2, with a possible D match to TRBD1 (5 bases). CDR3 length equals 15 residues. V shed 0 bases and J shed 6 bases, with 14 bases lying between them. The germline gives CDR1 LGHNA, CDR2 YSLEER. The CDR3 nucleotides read TGCGCCAGCAGCCAAGAGAAATCGGGCAGGGATGGCTACACCTTC. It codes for CASSQEKSGRDGYTF.

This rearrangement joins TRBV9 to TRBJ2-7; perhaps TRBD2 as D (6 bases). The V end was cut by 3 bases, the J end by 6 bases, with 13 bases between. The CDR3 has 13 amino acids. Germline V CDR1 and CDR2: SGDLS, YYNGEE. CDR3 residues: CASSGGTGGEQYF. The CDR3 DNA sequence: TGTGCCAGCAGCGGGGGGACTGGCGGCGAGCAGTACTTC. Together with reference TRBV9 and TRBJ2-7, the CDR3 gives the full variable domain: DSGVTQTPKHLITATGQRVTLRCSPRSGDLSVYWYQQSLDQGLQFLIQYYNGEERAKGNILERFSAQQFPDLHSELNLSSLELGDSALYFCASSGGTGGEQYFGPGTRLTVT.